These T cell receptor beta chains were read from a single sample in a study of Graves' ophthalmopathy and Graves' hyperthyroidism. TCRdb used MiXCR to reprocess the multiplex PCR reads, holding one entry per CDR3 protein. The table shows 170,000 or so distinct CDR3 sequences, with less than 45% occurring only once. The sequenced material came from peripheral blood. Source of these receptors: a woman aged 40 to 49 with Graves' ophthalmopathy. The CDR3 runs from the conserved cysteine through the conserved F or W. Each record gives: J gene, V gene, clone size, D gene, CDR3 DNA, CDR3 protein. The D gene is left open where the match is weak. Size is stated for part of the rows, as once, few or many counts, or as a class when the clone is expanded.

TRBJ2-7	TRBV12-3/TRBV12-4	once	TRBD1	TGTGCCAGCCGCCGGGACAGGGGGACCTACGAGCAGTACTTC	CASRRDRGTYEQYF
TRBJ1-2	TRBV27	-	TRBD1	TGTGCCAGCAGCCCGGGACAGGGCACCCTTAACTATGGCTACACCTTC	CASSPGQGTLNYGYTF
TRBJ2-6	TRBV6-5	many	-	TGTGCCAGCAGACAATCTTCTGGGGCCAACGTCCTGACTTTC	CASRQSSGANVLTF
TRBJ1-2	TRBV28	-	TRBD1	TGTGCCAGCAGGCAGGGGGGCAAGTATGGCTACACCTTC	CASRQGGKYGYTF
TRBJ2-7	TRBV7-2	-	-	TGTGCCAGCAGCTCAAACAGGGACGAGCAGTACTTC	CASSSNRDEQYF
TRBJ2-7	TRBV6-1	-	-	TGTGCCAGCAGCAAGCGGAACTCTTACGAGCAGTACTTC	CASSKRNSYEQYF
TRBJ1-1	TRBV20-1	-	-	TGCAGTGCACCCCCCGGTCGACCGCTTGAAGCTTTCTTT	CSAPPGRPLEAFF
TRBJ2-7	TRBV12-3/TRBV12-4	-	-	TGTGCCAGCAGGGGTGGTGGGGCCGCGTACTTC	CASRGGGAAYF
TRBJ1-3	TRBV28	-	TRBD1	TGTGCCAGCAACGCGGACAGGGAGATTGGAAACACCATATATTTT	CASNADREIGNTIYF
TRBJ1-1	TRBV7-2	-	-	TGTGCCAGCAGCTCCAAAGGGGGTGTCAGTGAAGCTTTCTTT	CASSSKGGVSEAFF
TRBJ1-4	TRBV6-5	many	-	TGTGCCAGCAGTACGGGGGGATTCGGAGCTAATGAAAAACTGTTTTTT	CASSTGGFGANEKLFF
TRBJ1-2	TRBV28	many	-	TGTGCCAGCAGTCTAGAAAACGGCTATGGCTACACCTTC	CASSLENGYGYTF
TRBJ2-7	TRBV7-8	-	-	TGTGCCAGCAGCCCAGGGTTCCGGAACTACGAGCAGTACTTC	CASSPGFRNYEQYF
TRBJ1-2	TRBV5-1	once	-	TGCGCCAGCAGCACGGGCGGGGGCTACTATGGCTACACCTTC	CASSTGGGYYGYTF
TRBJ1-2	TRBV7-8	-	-	TGTGCCAGCAGCTTAGGGATTTCGACTTATGGCTACACCTTC	CASSLGISTYGYTF
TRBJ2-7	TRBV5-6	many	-	TGTGCCAGCAGCTTGGTTGGTAACGAGCAGTACTTC	CASSLVGNEQYF
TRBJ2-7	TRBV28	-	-	TGTGCCAGCAGTTTAATGGGTCTCGGCGACGAGCAGTACTTC	CASSLMGLGDEQYF
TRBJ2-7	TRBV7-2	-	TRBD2	TGTGCCAGCACGACTAGCGGGAGACTCTACGAGCAGTACTTC	CASTTSGRLYEQYF
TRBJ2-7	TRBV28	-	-	TGTGCCAGCAGCTTATTTTCGGGATCACCACCCTACGAGCAGTACTTC	CASSLFSGSPPYEQYF
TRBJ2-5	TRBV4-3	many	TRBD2	TGCGCCAGCAGCCAAGAGATTGGGACTAGCGGGCAAGAGACCCAGTACTTC	CASSQEIGTSGQETQYF
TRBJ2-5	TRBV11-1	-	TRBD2	TGTGCCAGCAGCTCCACCGGGGGCCCTACGCGGGAGGGGGAGACCCAGTACTTC	CASSSTGGPTREGETQYF
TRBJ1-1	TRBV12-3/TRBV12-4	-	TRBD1	TGTGCCAGCAGTTGGGGGACAGGGGGCGACACTGAAGCTTTCTTT	CASSWGTGGDTEAFF
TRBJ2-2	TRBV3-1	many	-	TGTGCCAGCAGCCAAGATACAGTTACCGGGGAGCTGTTTTTT	CASSQDTVTGELFF
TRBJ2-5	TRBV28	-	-	TGTGCCAGCATCAAAGGAGGGAACAAAGAGACCCAGTACTTC	CASIKGGNKETQYF
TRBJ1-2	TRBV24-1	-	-	TGTGCCACCAGTGATTATAACAGGGAAGGCTACACCTTC	CATSDYNREGYTF
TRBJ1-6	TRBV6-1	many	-	TGTGCCAGCATGAGGTTTGGGCTACTTAGCCCCCTCCACTTT	CASMRFGLLSPLHF
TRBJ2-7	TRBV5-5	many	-	TGTGCCAGCAGCGGACGATCCTACGAGCAGTACTTC	CASSGRSYEQYF
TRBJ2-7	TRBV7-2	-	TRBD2	TGTGCCAGCAGCTCACTAGCGGGAGTTACCGAGCAGTACTTC	CASSSLAGVTEQYF
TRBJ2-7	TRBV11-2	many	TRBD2	TGTGCCAGCAGCTTAGTTCGGACGACTAGCGGGAGCGAGCAGTACTTC	CASSLVRTTSGSEQYF
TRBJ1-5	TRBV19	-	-	TGTGCCAGTAGTACTTACAATCAGCCCCAGCATTTT	CASSTYNQPQHF
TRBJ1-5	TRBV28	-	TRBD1	TGTGCCAGCAGGGGTTCAATGACAGGGACAAATCAGCCCCAGCATTTT	CASRGSMTGTNQPQHF
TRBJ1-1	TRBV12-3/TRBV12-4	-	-	TGTGCCAGCAGTTTCAAGTTAACAAACACTGAAGCTTTCTTT	CASSFKLTNTEAFF
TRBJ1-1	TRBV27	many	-	TGTGCCAGCAGTCTTCTAAGAGACACTGAAGCTTTCTTT	CASSLLRDTEAFF
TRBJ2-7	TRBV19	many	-	-	CASTSGAGYEQYF
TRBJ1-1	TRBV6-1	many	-	TGTGCCAGCAGAAGGGACGGAATCGCCACTGAAGCTTTCTTT	CASRRDGIATEAFF
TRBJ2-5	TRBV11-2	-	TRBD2	TGTGCCAGCAGCACCCTAAGCCCCCGGCTAGCGGGAGGGTTCCAAGAGACCCAGTACTTC	CASSTLSPRLAGGFQETQYF
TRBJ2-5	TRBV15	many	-	TGTGCCACCAGCAGAGATAACGACCCATCACGGGAGACCCAGTACTTC	CATSRDNDPSRETQYF
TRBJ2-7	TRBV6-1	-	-	TGTGCCAGCAGTGAAGATAGAACTAGCCGTTACGAGCAGTACTTC	CASSEDRTSRYEQYF
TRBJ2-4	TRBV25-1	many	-	TGTGCCAGTTGGGGGTTCAACATTCAGTACTTC	CASWGFNIQYF
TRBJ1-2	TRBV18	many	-	TGTGCCAGCTCGCACGGGCAAAGTGGCTACACCTTC	CASSHGQSGYTF
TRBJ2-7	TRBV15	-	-	TGTGCCACCAGCAGAGATCCACGACTAGAGTGGGGCTACGAGCAGTACTTC	CATSRDPRLEWGYEQYF
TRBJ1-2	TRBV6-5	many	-	TGTGCCAGCAGCCCCCCCGAGGGGCTAGGGTATGGCTACACCTTC	CASSPPEGLGYGYTF
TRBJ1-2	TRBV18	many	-	TGTGCCAGCTCATCAGGAGACAGCATCTATGGCTACACCTTC	CASSSGDSIYGYTF
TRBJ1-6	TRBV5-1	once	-	TGCGCCAGCAGCTTGGCAGGGTACTCACCCCTCCACTTT	CASSLAGYSPLHF
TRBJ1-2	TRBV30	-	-	TGTGCCTGGAGTCAGGACAGCCCGGATGGCTACACCTTC	CAWSQDSPDGYTF
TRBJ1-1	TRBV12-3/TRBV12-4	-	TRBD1	TGTGCCAGCAGTCCAAACTTTCTGACAGGGAAGGGTCGGGAAGCTTTCTTT	CASSPNFLTGKGREAFF
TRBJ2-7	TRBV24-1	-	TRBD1	TGTGCCACCAGCCGGACAGGCACCTACGAGCAGTACTTC	CATSRTGTYEQYF
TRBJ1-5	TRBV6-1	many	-	TGTGCCAGCAGTGAATCCGGGAGGCCCCAGCATTTT	CASSESGRPQHF
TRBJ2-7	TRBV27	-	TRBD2	TGTGCCAGCAGTTTCGTGGGAGGGACCTACGAGCAGTACTTC	CASSFVGGTYEQYF
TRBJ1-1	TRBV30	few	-	TGTGCCTGGAGTACCCCGGGACAATGGAACACTGAAGCTTTCTTT	CAWSTPGQWNTEAFF
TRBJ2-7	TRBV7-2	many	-	TGTGCCAGCAGTTACAACGGAGGGAGGGGGCAGTCCTACGAGCAGTACTTC	CASSYNGGRGQSYEQYF
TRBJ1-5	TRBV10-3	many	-	TGTGCCATCAGTGATCCCAATCAGCCCCAGCATTTT	CAISDPNQPQHF
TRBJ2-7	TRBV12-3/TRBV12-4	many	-	TGTGCCAGCAGTTTAGAGGGCGAGCAGTACTTC	CASSLEGEQYF
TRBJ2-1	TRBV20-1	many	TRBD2	TGCAGTGCTAGAGATCCGACTAGCGGGAGAAGGGGCAATGAGCAGTTCTTC	CSARDPTSGRRGNEQFF
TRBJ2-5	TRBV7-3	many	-	TGTGCCAGCAGCTTAACAGGGATGGAGACCCAGTACTTC	CASSLTGMETQYF
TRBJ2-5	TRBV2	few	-	TGTGCCAGCAGGGTCACCAGGGGTGAGACCCAGTACTTC	CASRVTRGETQYF
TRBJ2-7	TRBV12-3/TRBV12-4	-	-	TGTGCCAGCAGTTTTGGCACCTACTACGAGCAGTACTTC	CASSFGTYYEQYF